This T cell receptor beta chain was documented in a study of cytomegalovirus exposure and HLA in healthy donors (dated by TCRdb to 2016 to 2017). Looking at the study overall: In an earlier analysis of 587 of the donors, 276 Gb of sequence data and 90 million to 120 million unique TCR beta sequences from roughly 200 million T cells were reported. About 280 gigabases of sequencing data and about 92 million unique TCR sequences made up an early release that covered approximately 650 HLA-typed donors. Of the roughly 400 genotyped donors, roughly 80% fell in the genetic ancestry cluster associated with self-reported Caucasian donors. The study aimed to test whether cataloging public T cell receptors could reveal signatures of past pathogen exposure. The T cell repertoires of 666 subjects were profiled by immunosequencing and related to cytomegalovirus serostatus. Besides the first cohort of around 670 subjects, a separate validation cohort made up of roughly 120 different subjects was used. To predict cytomegalovirus infection status, the study combined high-throughput TCR immunosequencing, statistical association of individual TCRs with disease status, and machine learning. To study patterns of TCR occurrence, a later analysis re-analyzed previously published TCR beta repertoires from 666 donors and added high-resolution HLA genotyping. The later analysis used no new phenotypic data to find candidate immune exposures, relying instead on TCR beta sequences and their occurrence across donors. An earlier analysis of 587 of the donors used high-throughput TCR beta sequencing to judge whether each TCR beta V gene segment behaved as functional or pseudogenic. Donor age, sex, ethnicity and CMV serostatus were collected together with the repertoire data. A later genetic analysis took genome-wide SNP genotypes for 398 of the 666 donors and used that subset as a discovery cohort. Every discovery cohort repertoire had been produced on one sequencing platform. HLA typing covered class I and class II loci at four-digit resolution. Typing coverage varied by locus: roughly 629-630 donors for A, B, C, DRB1 and DQB1; more than 500 for DQA1; approximately 570 for DPA1; under 490 for DPB1. Five DR-DQ haplotypes were handled as single units for association and clustering, since linkage in the cohort was strong. Across some 400 genotyped donors of the cohort, an average of approximately 220,000 unique TCR beta nucleotide sequences per donor were sequenced, and 15% to 20% of those sequences were non-productive. The paper's findings and limits, for the study overall: When HLA alleles, especially DR and DQ, strongly co-occurred, attributing TCR associations to individual alleles was difficult. Cytomegalovirus status was reported to be diagnosed by the classifier with high specificity and sensitivity in both the original and validation cohorts. This cohort had only TCR beta chains sequenced, and the lack of alpha or paired-chain data limited which features could be detected. In a later analysis, most CMV-associated TCR beta chains were found to appear HLA-restricted, with HLA associations seemingly driven largely by CMV exposure. A few of the identified cytomegalovirus-associated TCR beta chains were confirmed in vitro to be specific for cytomegalovirus antigens. The authors suggested that the approach could potentially be extended to other disease states and immunological phenotypes. While some public TCRs were present in many individuals, most TCR sequences turned up only very rarely across donors. A further reported finding was that TCR beta sequences accurately predicted the HLA-A and HLA-B alleles for most subjects in the first cohort. The sequencing pipeline was judged likely to have produced a cluster of highly shared sequence variants as a technical artifact. In a later analysis, several top co-occurrence clusters were reported to appear linked to parvovirus B19, influenza, CMV and Epstein-Barr virus. Broadly in line with IMGT annotations, most TCR beta V segments showed up in productive rearrangements about 87% or about 30% of the time in an earlier analysis of 587 of the donors. The study gave a list of about 160 TCR beta chains associated with cytomegalovirus. According to a later genetic analysis, donors in an Asian-associated ancestry cluster had fewer N-insertions in productive TCRs than the approximately 700-donor mean. Specific HLA alleles were associated with 15,000 to 20,000 TCR beta sequences at a false discovery rate of 0.05 in a later analysis. Correlated functional status among segregating V segments might be attributable to linkage disequilibrium, but an unknown experimental factor could not be ruled out. According to a later analysis, TCR association rates differed among HLA loci, with DRB1 alleles showing the most associated TCRs and HLA-C alleles showing the fewest. Because HLA typing was unavailable for some donors at each locus, only the typed subset was used in association tests. The only immune exposure information available for the cohort was CMV serostatus. In a later analysis, HLA-associated TCR beta chains were found to be more clonally expanded and to have lower generation probabilities than equally common non-associated chains. Presence/absence analyses assumed roughly uniform sequencing depth across donors, an assumption that may not hold. In a later genetic analysis, a missense DCLRE1C variant was associated with V-gene and J-gene trimming of TCR beta chains, and the association was replicated in an independent cohort. About 15 rarely observed V segments, including chromosome 9 orphons, were excluded from the earlier analysis of just under 600 of the donors because counts were too low. Some IMGT-functional V segments, including TRBV6-2 and TRBV6-3, could not be told apart with the 87-base-pair reads, so those segments were excluded.

The cohort comprised 710 or so healthy bone marrow donors. Cohort members were all nominally healthy when sampled, although unrecorded immune exposures were likely present. The donor was CMV seronegative and was included in the group of several hundred seronegative cohort members. A peripheral blood sample was provided by each donor, and peripheral blood mononuclear cells were used for TCR beta sequencing. The Qiagen DNeasy Blood Extraction Kit was used to extract genomic DNA from the blood cell samples. The receptor library was made with the immunoSEQ multiplex PCR assay. A mixture of 60 forward primers for TCR Vbeta segments and 13 reverse primers for TCR Jbeta segments was used in the multiplex PCR. Amplification of the CDR3 region of rearranged TCR beta genes was performed with a multiplex PCR assay on genomic DNA. Amplified TCR beta libraries were sequenced as 87-base-pair reads on the Illumina HiSeq System. The paper's data handling went like this. In a later analysis, tens of millions of unique TCR beta chains were counted across the approximately 640 repertoires, and roughly 11 million of these chains were shared by at least two donors. Raw reads were error-corrected and collapsed into unique sequences with a nearest-neighbor algorithm that merged closely related sequences to remove PCR and sequencing errors. Alignment of CDR3 sequences to IMGT reference sequences was used to assign V, D and J gene segments. Each retained sequence needed at least a six-nucleotide match to both a V gene segment and a J gene segment. Rearrangements were classified as productive when the CDR3 lacked stop codons and remained in frame with V and J, and all other rearrangements were classified as non-productive. Following IMGT convention, CDR3 was defined as the stretch from the second conserved V-encoded cysteine up to the conserved J-encoded phenylalanine. In an earlier analysis of some 550 of the donors, sequences lacking an unambiguous match to a single V gene segment were excluded. An earlier analysis of a few hundred of the donors called V segments functional above 56.7% productive rearrangements and segregating when the between-donor standard deviation exceeded 5%. A statistical classification framework was developed to diagnose cytomegalovirus status using the catalog of TCR beta chain sequences. In a later analysis, TCR nucleotide sequences were compared against IMGT/GENE-DB human TR gene sequences so that V and J genes could be assigned. In a later analysis, CDR3 sequences and most-parsimonious VDJ recombination scenarios were assigned using the TCRdist pipeline. A later analysis defined each TCR beta chain by its CDR3 amino acid sequence plus V-gene family, and excluded reads lacking a unique V-gene family. To address suspected cross-contamination and a sequencing artifact, a later analysis removed several hundred highly shared, low-generation-probability nucleotide sequences. For each public chain, a later analysis derived a clonal expansion index from normalized ranks of inferred template counts within each repertoire. A later analysis computed generation probabilities with a VDJ recombination model fitted to out-of-frame rearrangements, and checked the results against IGoR. In a later analysis, TCR-TCR, TCR-HLA and TCR-CMV co-occurrence was scored with hypergeometric tests, and a repertoire-size bias correction was applied to TCR pairs. A later analysis estimated false discovery rates by permuting HLA or CMV assignments 20 times. In a later analysis, co-occurring TCRs were grouped with DBSCAN, and TCRdist sequence similarity was added when clustering was performed within HLA-allele-positive subsets. For co-occurrence clustering, repertoires with fewer than 30,000 or more than 120,000 public chains were excluded, along with a handful of repertoires with anomalous nucleotide sharing. The clones in this table, taken by TCRdb from immuneACCESS, are in-frame only. Not every clone is retained; where verified, under half of the shortfall comes from an unresolved V gene, and the cause of the rest is unknown. V, J and clone size reflect that table, while D and trimming were determined from the DNA. This sample comprises 110,000 to 150,000 clones, over 65% of them detected only once. Around 1.6% of the sample goes to the ten largest clones.

V is reduced by 3 bases and J by 1 base, leaving a spacing of 14 bases between them. Based on the germline V gene, the CDR1 and CDR2 sequences are SGHDT and YYEEEE. The CDR3 starts with the cysteine, ends with the valine, and has 15 residues. Only the CDR3 DNA stays, 45 bases, in frame from base 1. To note about this clone: Its specific antigen is unknown. Per-base quality was not reported, and no clone a single base away is much larger than it.

Material for sequencing was PBMCs. The sequence was obtained from a woman in her thirties in good health and CMV-seronegative. Recombination linked TRBV5-6 to TRBJ2-7; D gene: possibly TRBD1, on 5 matching bases. This receptor carries the CDR3 CASSSLYTGSYEQYV. The nucleotide sequence is TGTGCCAGCAGCTCTTTGTATACAGGTTCCTACGAGCAGTACGTC.